The 17 T cell receptor beta chains below come from one sample, sequenced in a study of blood T cells in healthy people across ages. A J-beta primer mix and a sample-barcoded 5' primer were used in a second PCR of roughly 6 to 12 cycles. TCRdb reanalysed the 5' RACE reads using MiXCR and keeps one entry per CDR3 protein. In the table there are about 1.6 million distinct CDR3 sequences, 30% to 40% of which are singletons. The sequencing input was blood. Source of these receptors: a woman aged 25 to 39 in good health.

The rearrangement joins TRBV29-1 to TRBJ1-2; tentatively, D is TRBD1 (6 bases). Between the trimmed V and J ends, which lost 5 bases and 3 bases, there was a span of 13 bases. The germline V gene encodes CDR1 SQVTM and CDR2 ANQGSEA. The CDR3 consists of 13 residues. CDR3 protein: CSVIIQGYYGYTF. The CDR3, as DNA: TGCAGCGTTATAATCCAGGGGTACTATGGCTACACCTTC.

Only a few counts were recorded for this clonotype. The CDR3 coding sequence is TGTGCCAGCAGTTACTCGGGTCAGCTGCCCTACGAGCAGTACTTC. This encodes CASSYSGQLPYEQYF. V usage is TRBV6-2 or TRBV6-3 and J usage is TRBJ2-7; D is unresolved. V was shortened by 0 bases and J by 2 bases, with 11 bases between the two germline ends. The CDR3 extends over 15 amino acids. CDR1 and CDR2 (germline): MNHEY, SVGEGT.

This clonotype has only a few counts. This sequence joins TRBV10-2 and TRBJ2-3; the match to TRBD2 covers 7 bases. The CDR3 runs to 16 residues. V was clipped by 6 bases and J by 6 bases; unmatched bases: 15. Germline CDR1 WSHSY, CDR2 SAAADI. The CDR3 loop reads CASRIGAGPGRDTQYF. The CDR3 nucleotides read TGCGCCAGCAGGATTGGGGCGGGTCCCGGGAGGGATACGCAGTATTTT.

The rearrangement joins TRBV6-5 to TRBJ1-1, with 10 bases identical to TRBD1. Germline assignment: CDR1 MNHEY and CDR2 SVGAGI. The CDR3 is 15 amino acids. After removal of 6 bases from V and 1 base from J, the junction contained 5 bases not matched to a gene. The CDR3 DNA reads TGTGCCAGCAGCAGACAGGGGGCTGCGAACACTGAAGCTTTCTTT. Protein sequence: CASSRQGAANTEAFF.

This clonotype was detected only a few times. This chain connects TRBV28 to TRBJ2-1; 7 bases map to TRBD2. This CDR3 contains 13 residues. J lost 1 base, V lost 8 bases, and 2 bases had no gene match. Germline CDR1 MDHEN, CDR2 SYDVKM. The CDR3 bases are TGTGCCAGCCTAGCGGAGTCCTACAATGAGCAGTTCTTC. It translates to CASLAESYNEQFF.

With respect to this clonotype: Sequence at one end of the junction differs from germline and may be a read error. The chain employs TRBV5-1 and TRBJ2-1, with 8 bases that match TRBD2. Germline V gene sequence: CDR1 SGHRS, CDR2 YFSETQ. This CDR3 spans 11 amino acids. CDR3 residues: CASSFGGERFF. The CDR3 DNA reads as TGCGCCAGCAGCTTCGGGGGGGAGCGGTTCTTC.

About this clonotype itself: This may be a read error: a much more frequent sequence differs by one nucleotide. The chain recombines TRBV7-2 with TRBJ1-2; a possible D gene is TRBD1 (6 bases). The germline gives CDR1 SGHTA, CDR2 FQGNSA. The CDR3 spans 14 residues. CDR3 bases: TGTGCCAGCAGCTTAGATGGGGGGCCCTATGACTACACCTTC. Translated, it gives CASSLDGGPYDYTF.

Only a few counts were recorded for this clonotype. The V call is TRBV6-1, the J call TRBJ2-7; possible D gene TRBD1, 5 bases. Germline CDR1 reads MNHNS; CDR2 reads SASEGT. This CDR3 contains 13 residues. Trimming took 0 bases from V and 4 from J, leaving 7 bases between them. Here the CDR3 DNA reads TGTGCCAGCAGTGAAGCGGGGCTTTACGAGCAGTACTTC. Protein: CASSEAGLYEQYF.

The V gene is TRBV5-6, the J gene TRBJ1-1; 12 bases align to TRBD1. In germline, CDR1 is SGHDT, CDR2 YYEEEE. Unmatched junction bases numbered 4, after V lost 3 bases and J lost 4 bases. This CDR3 spans 15 amino acids. Here the CDR3 reads CASSWPGQGATEAFF. CDR3 coding DNA: TGTGCCAGCAGCTGGCCGGGACAGGGGGCCACTGAAGCTTTCTTT.

The gene calls are TRBV6-1 and TRBJ1-1; 12 nucleotides agree with TRBD1. Per germline, CDR1 MNHNS and CDR2 SASEGT. The CDR3 covers 20 residues. Unmatched junction bases numbered 19, after V lost 7 bases and J lost 1 base. CDR3 region: CASMSHPGIRDRGQNTEAFF. The CDR3 DNA is TGTGCCAGCATGTCTCACCCGGGAATCCGGGACAGGGGGCAGAACACTGAAGCTTTCTTT.

This chain connects TRBV5-1 to TRBJ1-2; 7 nucleotides agree with TRBD1. Germline assignment: CDR1 SGHRS and CDR2 YFSETQ. The trim removed 3 bases at V and 5 bases at J, leaving 4 bases unmatched. The CDR3 spans 13 residues. The CDR3 nucleotides read TGCGCCAGCAGCTCGGACAGGACGTATGGCTACACCTTC. This translates into CASSSDRTYGYTF. The entire variable domain, with the rest obtained from reference TRBV5-1 and TRBJ1-2, is as follows: KAGVTQTPRYLIKTRGQQVTLSCSPISGHRSVSWYQQTPGQGLQFLFEYFSETQRNKGNFPGRFSGRQFSNSRSEMNVSTLELGDSALYLCASSSDRTYGYTFGSGTRLTVV.

J is TRBJ1-6 and V is TRBV28, with D maybe TRBD1 (5 bases). V was shortened by 6 bases and J by 0 bases, with 15 bases between the two germline ends. Per germline, CDR1 MDHEN and CDR2 SYDVKM. There are 17 residues in the CDR3. The CDR3 spells CASRALDSSSYNSPLHF. DNA of the CDR3: TGTGCCAGCAGGGCACTCGACAGCAGCTCCTATAATTCACCCCTCCACTTT.

Remarks on this clonotype: The junction does not match germline at one end; this may be a read error. V usage is TRBV6-2 or TRBV6-3 and J usage is TRBJ1-2; no reliable D call. CDR3 length: 14 residues. Germline V CDR1 and CDR2: MNHEY, SVGEGT. This CDR3 reads CASRYFVENYGYTF. In DNA form, the CDR3 reads TGTGCCAGCAGGTACTTCGTCGAGAACTATGGCTACACCTTC.

The chain links TRBV7-6 to TRBJ1-2; unclear D gene. With 5 bases removed from V and 8 bases from J, the gap between germline ends came to 18 bases. This CDR3 has 14 amino acids. The germline CDR1 and CDR2 sequences are SGHVS and FNYEAQ. This chain's CDR3 is CASSANELIGGYTF. In nucleotides, the CDR3 is TGTGCCAGCAGCGCCAACGAACTCATTGGGGGCTACACCTTC.

The chain employs TRBV13 and TRBJ2-1; D is perhaps TRBD2 (6 bases). CDR1 is PRHDT and CDR2 is FYEKMQ in the germline V gene (reference sequence). The CDR3 runs to 20 residues. V gave up 5 bases and J gave up 2 bases, with 28 bases separating them. Here the CDR3 DNA reads TGTGCCAGCAGCCGCATGGTAGTGGGGGGACCTAAGGAAGCCTACAATGAGCAGTTCTTC. Its translation is CASSRMVVGGPKEAYNEQFF.

Worth noting for this clonotype: Given a much more abundant clone one base away, this may be a read error. The CDR3 loop is CASSGTDSNQPQHF. The CDR3 DNA reads TGTGCCAGCAGTGGGACGGATAGCAATCAGCCCCAGCATTTT. V is TRBV2 and J is TRBJ1-5; unclear D gene. Germline CDR1 SNHLY, CDR2 FYNNEI. Between the trimmed V and J ends, which lost 4 bases and 0 bases, there was a span of 7 bases. The CDR3 is 14 residues long.

This chain links TRBV29-1 with TRBJ2-3; D perhaps matches TRBD1 (5 bases). V gave up 4 bases and J gave up 2 bases, with 7 bases separating them. Germline V lookup: CDR1 SQVTM, CDR2 ANQGSEA. This CDR3 region has 12 residues. The CDR3 DNA follows: TGCAGCGTTGGACAGCTCACAGATACGCAGTATTTT. Translation: CSVGQLTDTQYF.